The clone carrying this T cell receptor (beta chain) was seen a handful of times. Antigen specificity is unknown. This specimen comes from a study of T-cell memory formation after mild COVID-19. Via MiXCR, TCRdb re-called the 5' RACE reads, giving one row per CDR3 protein. The repertoire holds under 700,000 distinct CDR3 sequences, with approximately 20% as singletons. Study-wide points: Contracting CD4+ clones sat mainly in CM and EM; CD8+ in EMRA. The study found balanced CD4/CD8 in clones contracting day 15 to 85 and a CD4+ lean in later expanders.

There are 16 residues in the CDR3. Trimming at V came to 0 bases and at J to 14 bases, leaving 12 bases not matched to a gene. CDR1 is LGHNA, CDR2 YSLEER, per germline. This clonotype was sampled from an adult woman who had mild COVID-19 (a few samples of this study predate the infection). Cell type and time point are not known. The sequenced sample consisted of PBMCs or a T cell subset sorted from them (not recorded which). This sequence joins TRBV4-3 and TRBJ2-1, with 11 nucleotides matching TRBD2. The CDR3 is CASSQDRGGLAGGEFF. In DNA, the CDR3 is TGCGCCAGCAGCCAAGATAGAGGAGGGCTAGCGGGAGGAGAGTTCTTC.